This record concerns one T cell receptor (beta chain) sequence. The target antigen is unknown. The data were taken from a study of T cell responses to AZD1222 COVID-19 vaccine. This CDR3 has 14 residues. Germline CDR1 and CDR2: LNHNV and YYDKDF (reference sequence). V was cut by 1 base and J by 5 bases, with 11 bases left in between. Regarding the study as a whole: The study reported that nearly half of spike-specific TCRs target unmutated variant regions. Receipt of two AZD1222 doses was followed by a rise in Spike-specific TCR breadth and depth. Baseline testing showed seropositivity in only a handful of AZD1222 recipients. Researchers took repertoire samples only after the peak T cell response had come.

The data were produced by immunoSEQ multiplex PCR, yet TCRdb's version contains in-frame clones alone and is incomplete. Among roughly 70,000 clones, more than 65% were seen once, and the ten largest hold 23%. The rearrangement links TRBV15 to TRBJ2-5; D may be TRBD1 (5 bases). This receptor was identified in an adult in good health. The sequencing used peripheral blood, collected on day 0 of MenACWY control vaccination. The CDR3 DNA is TGTGCCACCAGCAGAGGCTTAGCAGGGGAGACCCAGTACTTC. Protein sequence: CATSRGLAGETQYF.